Shown below are 5 T cell receptor beta chains from a single sample sequenced in a study of immune heterogeneity within non-small cell lung tumors listed by TCRdb under 2018. Genomic DNA was extracted from bulk tumor tissue and used as the TCR template, and approximately 600 ng gDNA was amplified per sample. During surgery, multiple biopsies were taken from each primary tumor and placed as far apart as possible within the tumor mass. The study cohort was described as untreated, and the patients were newly diagnosed NSCLC cases having curative surgery. TCRdb records HiSeq X Ten as the sequencer. The TCR beta CDR3 region was amplified with a multiplex PCR system, in which a first round of roughly 10 cycles was run using 32 V-gene forward and 13 J-gene reverse primers. TCRdb applied fastp at Q25 and MiXCR to the public reads, then kept only in-frame beta chains. Each CDR3 protein gets just one entry, which takes the most common genes and DNA from the rows behind it. Counted in this sample were some 19,000 distinct CDR3 sequences; around 27% of them appeared once. Around 4.5% of the sample is in the top ten clones.

What was sequenced was lung tumor tissue. The receptors were sampled from a man aged 40-55 years with non-small cell lung cancer.

The genes are TRBV5-5 and TRBJ2-7, with no clear D. Germline V gives CDR1 SGHKS, CDR2 YYEKEE (reference sequence). Between the trimmed V and J ends, which lost 4 bases and 1 base, there was a span of 12 bases. The CDR3 extends over 14 amino acids. The CDR3 DNA follows: TGTGCCAGCAGCCCGCCCAGGATTTCCTACGAGCAGTACTTC. Amino acids: CASSPPRISYEQYF.

In the case of this clonotype: A single base separates this from a much larger clone, so it may be a read error. V and J are TRBV18 and TRBJ2-1; 9 nucleotides match TRBD1. The CDR3 spans 15 residues. The ends lost 6 bases at V and 3 bases at J; junction bases unmatched: 6. Germline V gene lookup returns CDR1 KGHSH and CDR2 LQKENI. The CDR3 loop is CASSHGTGLYNEQFF. CDR3 DNA sequence: TGTGCCAGCTCCCACGGGACAGGGCTCTACAATGAGCAGTTCTTC.

The chain uses TRBV20-1 and TRBJ2-1; TRBD2 aligns across 7 bases. V shed 3 bases and J 7 bases; nucleotides not matched to a gene: 9. The CDR3 runs 14 residues. Germline V gene data show CDR1 as DFQATT and CDR2 as SNEGSKA (reference sequence). CDR3 nucleotides: TGCAGTGCTAGCCCCCATTGGGGGGGAAATGAGCAGTTCTTC. Its translation is CSASPHWGGNEQFF.

The chain recombines TRBV19 with TRBJ2-3; 11 nucleotides match TRBD2. V lost 3 bases and J lost 1; bases outside the gene matches: 3. The CDR3 has 16 residues. Germline assignment: CDR1 LNHDA and CDR2 SQIVND (reference sequence). DNA for the CDR3: TGTGCCAGTAGTATCTTACTAGCGGGAGGCACAGATACGCAGTATTTT. Amino acids: CASSILLAGGTDTQYF.

This chain connects TRBV5-1 to TRBJ2-3, with D perhaps given as TRBD1 or TRBD2 (5 bases each). The CDR3 has 14 residues. Germline V gene lookup returns CDR1 SGHRS and CDR2 YFSETQ. V was pared by 6 bases and J by 2 bases, with 13 bases between. The CDR3 loop is CASIPGPNTDTQYF. CDR3 nucleotides: TGCGCCAGCATCCCGGGACCTAACACAGATACGCAGTATTTT.